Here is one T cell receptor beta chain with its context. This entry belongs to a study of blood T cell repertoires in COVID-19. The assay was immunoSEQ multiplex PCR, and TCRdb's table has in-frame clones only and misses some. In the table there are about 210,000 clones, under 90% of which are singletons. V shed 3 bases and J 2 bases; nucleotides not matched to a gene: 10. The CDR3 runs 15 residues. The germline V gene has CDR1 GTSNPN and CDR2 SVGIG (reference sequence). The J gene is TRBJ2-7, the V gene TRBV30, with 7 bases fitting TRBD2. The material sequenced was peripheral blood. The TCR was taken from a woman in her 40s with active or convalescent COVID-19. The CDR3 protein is CAWRSTGGSPYEQYF. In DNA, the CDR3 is TGTGCCTGGAGATCCACGGGAGGCTCCCCCTACGAGCAGTACTTC.